The entry below describes one T cell receptor (beta chain). What it recognizes is unknown. Next came a second PCR, run for about 7 to 12 cycles, which used a sample-barcoded 5' primer along with a J-beta primer mix. TCRdb re-called the 5' RACE reads with MiXCR, one entry per CDR3 protein. The sample yields around 1,500,000 distinct CDR3 sequences, approximately 38% seen once. The data originate from a study of blood T cells in healthy people across ages. Findings of the study overall: Changes seen in expanded clonotypes were possibly confounded by donor CMV status left unknown. Any conclusive comparison of naive versus antigen-experienced cells was prevented by using unsorted PBMCs.

V was pared by 8 bases and J by 10 bases, with 11 bases of the junction left unmatched. Germline V gives CDR1 SQVTM, CDR2 ANQGSEA. The CDR3 runs to 14 residues. The J gene is TRBJ1-6, the V gene TRBV29-1; 10 positions match TRBD1. The origin of this receptor is a woman between 18 and 30 years old in good health. Sequences were obtained from blood. DNA of the CDR3: TGCAGCCCGATGGGGGGGACAGGGGACTCACCCCTCCACTTT. This translates into CSPMGGTGDSPLHF.